This T cell receptor (beta chain) emerged from a study of T-cell reconstitution after alpha-beta-depleted transplantation in children. Broader study findings: At day 60, the high TCRbeta diversity found in some patients originated from recipient T cells and thymic progenitors that had survived. One year post-transplant, T-cell counts and diversity were largely derived from T cells produced anew. About two months after transplant, alpha-beta T cells reportedly came from several hundred expanded graft clones.

TCRbeta library preparation incorporated unique molecular identifiers. TCRdb re-derived calls from the PCR reads in MiXCR, one entry per CDR3 protein. Here the sample spans 200,000 to 250,000 distinct CDR3 sequences, 7.5% to 9.5% being singletons. Germline CDR1 MNHEY, CDR2 SVGAGI. This CDR3 is 14 amino acids long. V was clipped by 6 bases and J by 4 bases; unmatched bases: 3. This clonotype came up many times. The antigen remains unidentified. The specimen was PBMCs, mostly from graft donor cells, collected 180 days after TCRalphabeta/CD19-depleted stem cell transplant. The V gene is TRBV6-5, the J gene TRBJ1-5, with 10 bases aligning to TRBD1. The receptor comes from a male patient aged 5 to 17 who had a stem cell transplant for acute lymphoblastic leukemia, so the T cells may come from the graft donor. The CDR3 is CASRRDRGNQPQHF. CDR3 nucleotides: TGTGCCAGCAGAAGGGACAGGGGAAATCAGCCCCAGCATTTT.